The next 26 T cell receptor beta chains were all read from a single sample in a study of blood T cell repertoires in COVID-19. Method: immunoSEQ multiplex PCR; TCRdb's copy keeps in-frame clones and lacks some. The sample comprises 15,000 or so clones, roughly 88% of which are singletons, and less than 15% rests with the top ten. Sequencing was done on a sample of peripheral blood. The origin of the receptors is a human donor in a cohort sampled during active COVID-19.

V and J are TRBV19 and TRBJ1-5, with 8 bases that match TRBD1. This CDR3 is 16 amino acids long. CDR1 LNHDA and CDR2 SQIVND come from the germline V gene (reference sequence). After removal of 4 bases from V and 5 bases from J, the junction contained 10 bases not matched to a gene. The CDR3 region has the DNA TGTGCCAGTAGTACAGGCCCCGGGACAGGAGATCAGCCCCAGCATTTT. Its protein is CASSTGPGTGDQPQHF.

V usage is TRBV12-5 and J usage is TRBJ2-1; 10 positions agree with TRBD1. CDR3 length: 15 residues. The J segment lost 5 bases and the V segment lost 1 base, leaving 2 bases of the junction unmatched. Germline V CDR1 and CDR2: LGHNT, FRNRAP. CDR3 in DNA: TGTGCTAGTGGTTTGGGACAGGGGGCCCACAATGAGCAGTTCTTC. Translating gives CASGLGQGAHNEQFF.

The rearrangement joins TRBV28 to TRBJ1-5; D remains unclear. Trimming shortened V by 2 bases and J by 0 bases, and 8 bases separated the two germline ends. Germline V gene lookup returns CDR1 MDHEN and CDR2 SYDVKM. This CDR3 contains 15 residues. As DNA, the CDR3 is TGTGCCAGCAGTTTACGCGGGGATAGCAATCAGCCCCAGCATTTT. Translating it yields CASSLRGDSNQPQHF.

The rearrangement joins TRBV2 to TRBJ1-4; 11 positions agree with TRBD1. Germline values: CDR1 SNHLY, CDR2 FYNNEI. V shed 5 bases, J shed 7 bases, and the junction held 9 bases outside the gene matches. The CDR3 consists of 16 residues. The CDR3: CASSTRRTGGGEKLFF. DNA for the CDR3: TGTGCCAGCAGTACCCGACGGACAGGGGGCGGTGAAAAACTGTTTTTT.

The V call is TRBV28, the J call TRBJ2-1; 7 nucleotides line up with TRBD2. V lost 7 bases and J lost 8; bases outside the gene matches: 14. The length of the CDR3 is 15 residues. CDR1 and CDR2 (germline): MDHEN, SYDVKM. CDR3 amino acids: CASNPGGRRFDEQFF. The CDR3 nucleotides read TGTGCCAGCAACCCGGGGGGACGTCGGTTCGATGAGCAGTTCTTC.

The rearrangement uses TRBV6-6 and TRBJ1-1, with D unresolved. The CDR3 contains 15 residues. Germline V CDR1 and CDR2: MNHNY, SVGAGI (reference sequence). Trimming left V 0 bases short and J 0 bases short, with 8 bases between. As DNA, the CDR3 is TGTGCCAGCAGTTACTCTGGCGGTCTGAACACTGAAGCTTTCTTT. This translates into CASSYSGGLNTEAFF.

This clone was counted a single time. The chain couples TRBV5-8 to TRBJ2-3, with 7 bases aligning to TRBD2. Looked up from germline, CDR1 is SGHTS and CDR2 is YDEGEE. With 4 bases clipped from V and 4 bases from J, the junction kept 9 bases outside the gene matches. The CDR3 spans 15 residues. The CDR3 reads CASSRGDRGADTQYF. CDR3 DNA: TGTGCCAGCAGCCGGGGGGATAGGGGCGCAGATACGCAGTATTTT. The entire variable domain, with the rest obtained from reference TRBV5-8 and TRBJ2-3, is as follows: EAGVTQSPTHLIKTRGQQATLRCSPISGHTSVYWYQQALGLGLQFLLWYDEGEERNRGNFPPRFSGRQFPNYSSELNVNALELEDSALYLCASSRGDRGADTQYFGPGTRLTVL.

The rearrangement links TRBV7-9 to TRBJ1-5; 7 nucleotides match TRBD1. Germline lookup yields CDR1 SEHNR and CDR2 FQNEAQ (reference sequence). Trimming removed 1 base from V and 4 bases from J; junction bases left unmatched: 10. This CDR3 comprises 17 residues. The CDR3 here is CASSLGSAGGGNQPQHF. The CDR3 nucleotides are TGTGCCAGCAGCTTAGGTTCGGCAGGGGGAGGTAATCAGCCCCAGCATTTT.

This clone was observed a single time. V gene TRBV5-1 combines with J gene TRBJ2-1; 10 nucleotides line up with TRBD1. The CDR3 has 14 residues. CDR1 is SGHRS, CDR2 YFSETQ, per germline. Trimming at V came to 3 bases and at J to 9 bases, leaving 6 bases not matched to a gene. The CDR3 sequence: CASSYGQGGSEQFF. In nucleotides, the CDR3 is TGCGCCAGCAGCTATGGACAGGGGGGAAGTGAGCAGTTCTTC.

This chain connects TRBV10-1 to TRBJ2-3; 9 positions agree with TRBD2. Germline V gives CDR1 WNHNN, CDR2 SYGVQD (reference sequence). The CDR3 sequence is 17 residues long. V trimming: 2 bases; J trimming: 4 bases; junction bases outside the gene matches: 10. The CDR3 is CASSETLAGPRPDTQYF. The CDR3 nucleotides are TGCGCCAGCAGTGAGACCCTAGCGGGGCCTCGCCCAGATACGCAGTATTTT.

The chain uses TRBV18 and TRBJ2-2; TRBD2 agrees at 7 bases. Looked up from germline, CDR1 is KGHSH and CDR2 is LQKENI. V was clipped by 1 base and J by 2 bases; unmatched bases: 10. The CDR3 runs 18 residues. The CDR3 DNA reads TGTGCCAGCTCACCACGGGGCGGCGGGGGAACTAACACCGGGGAGCTGTTTTTT. Protein: CASSPRGGGGTNTGELFF. Together with reference TRBV18 and TRBJ2-2, the CDR3 gives the full variable domain: NAGVMQNPRHLVRRRGQEARLRCSPMKGHSHVYWYRQLPEEGLKFMVYLQKENIIDESGMPKERFSAEFPKEGPSILRIQQVVRGDSAAYFCASSPRGGGGTNTGELFFGEGSRLTVL.

The chain joins TRBV5-1 to TRBJ1-1; D unresolved. With 0 bases removed from V and 7 bases from J, the gap between germline ends came to 7 bases. The CDR3 consists of 12 residues. Germline CDR1 and CDR2: SGHRS and YFSETQ. The DNA for the CDR3 is TGCGCCAGCAGCTTGGGGGAGGGTGAAGCTTTCTTT. Its translation is CASSLGEGEAFF.

The J gene is TRBJ2-7, the V gene TRBV7-9; perhaps TRBD1 as D (5 bases). The germline V and J ends were trimmed by 5 bases and 7 bases, with 12 bases remaining between them. CDR3 length: 12 residues. In germline, CDR1 is SEHNR, CDR2 FQNEAQ (reference sequence). The CDR3 DNA sequence: TGTGCCAGCAGCCGAAATAGGGGAGAGCAGTACTTC. It encodes CASSRNRGEQYF.

The rearrangement uses TRBV13 and TRBJ2-3, with TRBD2 identical over 13 bases. The V gene's germline CDR1 is PRHDT and CDR2 FYEKMQ (reference sequence). The junction had 5 bases not matched to a gene; V was cut back by 4 bases and J by 4 bases. This CDR3 is built from 16 residues. The CDR3 DNA reads as TGTGCCAGCAGCTCCCGGACTAGCGGGGGTGCAGATACGCAGTATTTT. It encodes CASSSRTSGGADTQYF.

By sample fraction, this clone is medium-sized (0.01 to 0.1%). CDR3 in DNA: TGTGCCAGCAGCTTAGATCTCAGGGGTAATTCACCCCTCCACTTT. Amino acid sequence: CASSLDLRGNSPLHF. The V call is TRBV7-2, the J call TRBJ1-6, with D possibly being TRBD1 (6 bases). Germline CDR1 is SGHTA and CDR2 is FQGNSA. V lost 1 base, J lost 6 bases, and 10 bases lay in between. The CDR3 has 15 residues.

The rearrangement links TRBV6-1 to TRBJ2-7; TRBD2 matches 8 bases. From germline, CDR1 is MNHNS and CDR2 SASEGT. There are 13 residues in the CDR3. V was clipped by 11 bases and J by 4 bases; unmatched bases: 10. CDR3 DNA: TGTGCCCTGGGGGCGGGGGGCTCTTACGAGCAGTACTTC. Protein product: CALGAGGSYEQYF.

The chain uses TRBV6-5 and TRBJ2-1; 7 nucleotides agree with TRBD1. CDR3 length: 14 residues. Germline-derived CDR1 and CDR2 are MNHEY and SVGAGI. The J segment lost 6 bases and the V segment lost 2 bases, leaving 4 bases of the junction unmatched. CDR3 loop: CASSYRTGLNEQFF. CDR3 nucleotides: TGTGCCAGCAGTTACAGGACAGGACTCAATGAGCAGTTCTTC.

The chain has TRBV12-5 and TRBJ1-2; 8 bases match TRBD1. The ends lost 0 bases at V and 1 base at J; junction bases unmatched: 4. Germline V gives CDR1 LGHNT, CDR2 FRNRAP. The CDR3 is made up of 16 amino acids. The CDR3 DNA sequence: TGTGCTAGTGGTTTGGTAGGGACAGGTAGTAACTATGGCTACACCTTC. It encodes CASGLVGTGSNYGYTF.

The chain combines TRBV5-1 with TRBJ1-1; tentative D call: TRBD1 (6 bases). From germline, CDR1 is SGHRS and CDR2 YFSETQ. The CDR3 is 15 residues long. The ends were cut back, 5 bases at V and 3 bases at J, with 17 bases in the middle. The CDR3 here is CASSTQGKGDTEAFF. The CDR3 DNA is TGCGCCAGCAGTACGCAGGGGAAGGGGGACACTGAAGCTTTCTTT.

The rearrangement links TRBV11-1 to TRBJ2-1; 8 bases agree with TRBD1. The CDR3 spans 15 residues. Germline lookup yields CDR1 SGHAT and CDR2 FQDESV (reference sequence). Trimming at V came to 5 bases and at J to 0 bases, leaving 3 bases not matched to a gene. The DNA of the CDR3 is TGTGCCAGCAGCCGACAGGGGTTCTCCTACAATGAGCAGTTCTTC. It is translated as CASSRQGFSYNEQFF.

The chain combines TRBV2 with TRBJ1-2; possible D gene TRBD1, 6 bases. The V end lost 0 bases, the J end lost 2 bases, and 10 bases lay between the germline ends. This CDR3 has 15 amino acids. Germline CDR1 SNHLY, CDR2 FYNNEI. The CDR3 bases are TGTGCCAGCAGTGAAGCGGGGGGGCTAAACTATGGCTACACCTTC. Translated, it gives CASSEAGGLNYGYTF. The full variable domain, rest sourced from reference TRBV2 and TRBJ1-2, is EPEVTQTPSHQVTQMGQEVILRCVPISNHLYFYWYRQILGQKVEFLVSFYNNEISEKSEIFDDQFSVERPDGSNFTLKIRSTKLEDSAMYFCASSEAGGLNYGYTFGSGTRLTVV.

The rearrangement links TRBV19 to TRBJ2-3; 8 bases map to TRBD2. Per germline, CDR1 LNHDA and CDR2 SQIVND (reference sequence). V lost 8 bases and J lost 5; bases outside the gene matches: 15. The CDR3 totals 16 residues. The CDR3 nucleotides are TGTGCCAGTGCTCTTGGGGGCGGGGGGCCCGGAGATACGCAGTATTTT. It is translated as CASALGGGGPGDTQYF.

This clone was counted only a few times. This sequence joins TRBV6-5 and TRBJ1-5, with D maybe TRBD1 (5 bases). CDR3 length: 15 amino acids. The V and J ends lost 6 bases and 1 base respectively, with 13 bases between them. Germline CDR1 MNHEY, CDR2 SVGAGI. The CDR3 loop reads CASSVLRQSNQPQHF. DNA of the CDR3: TGTGCCAGCAGCGTCTTACGACAGAGCAATCAGCCCCAGCATTTT.

V is TRBV4-1 and J is TRBJ1-2, with D possibly matching TRBD1 (5 bases). The CDR3 loop spans 16 amino acids. V was shortened by 3 bases and J by 3 bases, with 17 bases between the two germline ends. Germline CDR1 MGHRA, CDR2 YSYEKL. CDR3 loop: CASSHRGGGLDYGYTF. In nucleotides, the CDR3 is TGCGCCAGCAGCCATCGTGGGGGGGGACTCGACTATGGCTACACCTTC.

J is TRBJ1-5 and V is TRBV2; 7 nucleotides line up with TRBD1. The germline V gene has CDR1 SNHLY and CDR2 FYNNEI. The CDR3 is 13 amino acids. The junction had 10 bases not matched to a gene; V was cut back by 1 base and J by 16 bases. The CDR3 protein is CASSEERTGDHHF. DNA of the CDR3: TGTGCCAGCAGTGAAGAAAGGACAGGAGACCACCATTTT. The full variable domain, with the rest looked up from reference TRBV2 and TRBJ1-5, is EPEVTQTPSHQVTQMGQEVILRCVPISNHLYFYWYRQILGQKVEFLVSFYNNEISEKSEIFDDQFSVERPDGSNFTLKIRSTKLEDSAMYFCASSEERTGDHHFGDGTRLSIL.

V and J are TRBV28 and TRBJ1-2; possible D gene TRBD1, 6 bases. Germline CDR1 and CDR2: MDHEN and SYDVKM. The CDR3 covers 15 residues. Trimming stripped 6 bases from V and 2 bases from J, with 16 bases between. The CDR3 DNA reads as TGTGCCAGCAGACCAGGCGGGGGGCTAAACTATGGCTACACCTTC. This translates into CASRPGGGLNYGYTF.